This TCR beta chain was identified during a study of T-cell reconstitution after alpha-beta-depleted transplantation in children (dated by TCRdb to 2015 to 2016). Regarding the research as a whole: The study quantitatively tracked T-cell immune reconstitution after TCRalphabeta/CD19-depleted allogeneic hematopoietic cell transplantation in children using TCR repertoire profiling.

Explained via the paper, the treatment or condition label denotes: allogeneic hematopoietic cell transplantation with graft depleted of TCRalphabeta T cells and CD19 B cells. The transplant recipients were children given TCRalphabeta/CD19-depleted allogeneic hematopoietic cell grafts. Taken from cysteine to phenylalanine, the CDR3 has 15 residues. Of all the DNA, just the CDR3 is kept, 45 bases in frame from base 1. CDR1 and CDR2 are read off the germline V gene as ENHRY and SYGVKD. Compared with germline, V lacks 3 bases and J lacks 4 bases; bases without a gene match: 1. The receptor library was made with PCR. Reads for this sample came from an Illumina HiSeq 2500. Molecular barcoding was employed in the preparation of TCR libraries, with unique molecular identifiers being used to normalize TCRbeta repertoire quantification. TCRdb reprocessed the public reads (quality trimming at Q25 with fastp, clone calling with MiXCR) and kept in-frame beta chains. Entries are consolidated by CDR3 protein sequence, retaining the most common genes and DNA. In all, the sample holds hundreds of thousands of distinct CDR3 sequences, and about an eighth of those were seen once. The ten largest clones capture 0.79% of the sample.

The study at large found these results: Hyperexpanded clone frequencies declined over subsequent months; after one year, T-cell counts and TCRbeta diversity were mostly attributed to newly produced T cells. The high TCRbeta diversity at day 60 in some patients was ascribed to recipient T cells and intrathymic progenitors that had survived conditioning. Apparently early alphabetaT-cell count recovery about two months after transplant reportedly relied on only several hundred rapidly expanded clones derived from non-depleted graft cells.

With regard to this clonotype: Its antigen target is currently unknown. There are no base qualities to consult, and no much larger clone falls within one base.

This chain is built from TRBV10-3 and TRBJ2-1, and 12 bases in between align with TRBD2. The receptor was isolated from a girl aged 2-9 years with congenital amegakaryocytic thrombocytopenia, due to receive a stem cell transplant. The sample was PBMCs, taken before TCRalphabeta/CD19-depleted stem cell transplant. The CDR3 region reads CAISDGTSGYNEQFF. At the DNA level, the sequence is TGTGCCATCAGTGATGGGACTAGCGGGTACAATGAGCAGTTCTTC.